Below, 7 T cell receptor beta chains from the same sample are listed, as sequenced in a study of read filtering for tumor transcriptome and immune sequencing. This library used approximately 370 ng RNA and molecular barcoded adaptors spanning alpha/delta and beta/gamma chains. Via MiXCR, TCRdb re-called the reads, giving one row per CDR3 protein. Of 50,000 to 65,000 distinct CDR3 sequences in the sample, 9% to 15% are singletons; the top ten hold roughly 17%. The sequencing input was a population of CD138-negative cells sorted from bone marrow. The receptors derive from a donor aged 40 or older with multiple myeloma.

This clonotype qualifies as medium-sized (0.01 to 0.1%). The chain employs TRBV6-4 and TRBJ2-1; no clear D. CDR1 is MRHNA and CDR2 is SNTAGT in the germline V gene. The CDR3 has 15 residues. V was cut by 5 bases and J by 0 bases, with 11 bases left in between. The CDR3 sequence is CASSFDTSSYNEQFF. The DNA for the CDR3 is TGTGCCAGCAGTTTTGACACCAGCTCCTACAATGAGCAGTTCTTC.

This clonotype was recorded many times. This sequence joins TRBV2 and TRBJ2-1; possible D gene TRBD2, 6 bases. The V and J ends lost 5 bases and 8 bases respectively, with 19 bases between them. This CDR3 has 15 amino acids. Germline V gene data show CDR1 as SNHLY and CDR2 as FYNNEI. The DNA for the CDR3 is TGTGCCAGCAGTTCAAATCAGGCGGGGTCGGATGAGCAGTTCTTC. Translating it yields CASSSNQAGSDEQFF.

This clonotype was detected many times. This sequence joins TRBV3-1 and TRBJ2-5; 9 nucleotides agree with TRBD2. The CDR3 sequence is 19 residues long. Germline-derived CDR1 and CDR2 are LGHDT and YNNKEL (reference sequence). The V segment lost 4 bases and the J segment 6 bases; nucleotides outside the gene matches: 21. CDR3 loop: CASSPAPSRGGQVEKTQYF. The DNA of the CDR3 is TGTGCCAGCAGCCCCGCTCCCTCGCGGGGGGGCCAAGTTGAGAAGACCCAGTACTTC.

Many counts were recorded for this clonotype. This chain links TRBV15 with TRBJ2-1; D is possibly TRBD1 (6 bases). Trimming cost V 5 bases and J 4 bases, with 21 bases left between them. In germline, CDR1 is LNHNV, CDR2 YYDKDF (reference sequence). The CDR3 length is 17 residues. The CDR3 DNA follows: TGTGCCACCAGCGGGAGACAGGCCTGGTCAAGATACAATGAGCAGTTCTTC. Translating gives CATSGRQAWSRYNEQFF.

This clonotype occurred many times. The genes are TRBV6-6 and TRBJ2-5, with 12 nucleotides matching TRBD2. The junction had 14 bases not matched to a gene; V was cut back by 7 bases and J by 5 bases. The CDR3 length is 17 residues. Germline V lookup: CDR1 MNHNY, CDR2 SVGAGI (reference sequence). The CDR3 region has the DNA TGTGCCAGCACCGACTCGTCTAGCGGGGGGGCGAAGGAGACCCAGTACTTC. Translated: CASTDSSSGGAKETQYF.

In its sample, this clonotype was seen many times. The chain carries TRBV7-6 and TRBJ2-5; 8 bases agree with TRBD1. The CDR3 is 15 amino acids. Per the germline V gene, CDR1 is SGHVS and CDR2 is FNYEAQ. The V segment lost 2 bases and the J segment 4 bases; nucleotides outside the gene matches: 6. CDR3: CASSLRQGILETQYF. The CDR3, as DNA: TGTGCCAGCAGCTTAAGACAGGGGATTTTAGAGACCCAGTACTTC.

There are many counts of this clonotype. V and J are TRBV2 and TRBJ1-5; D gene unclear. Germline CDR1 and CDR2: SNHLY and FYNNEI. CDR3 length: 16 residues. V shed 7 bases and J shed 0 bases, with 16 bases lying between them. The CDR3 reads CASIQNREHSNQPQHF. CDR3 coding DNA: TGTGCCAGCATCCAGAACCGGGAACATAGCAATCAGCCCCAGCATTTT.